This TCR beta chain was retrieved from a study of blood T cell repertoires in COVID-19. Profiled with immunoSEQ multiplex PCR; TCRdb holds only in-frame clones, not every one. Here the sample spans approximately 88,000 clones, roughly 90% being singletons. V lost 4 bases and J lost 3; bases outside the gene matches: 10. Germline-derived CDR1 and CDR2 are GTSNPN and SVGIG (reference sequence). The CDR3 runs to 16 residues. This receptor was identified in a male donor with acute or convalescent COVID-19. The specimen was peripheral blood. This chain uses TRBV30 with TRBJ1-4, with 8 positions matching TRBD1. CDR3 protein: CAWNRDRQRSNEKLFF. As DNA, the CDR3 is TGTGCCTGGAATAGGGACAGGCAAAGATCTAATGAAAAACTGTTTTTT.